The present entry profiles one T cell receptor beta chain with its context. This clonotype came up a few times. Its antigen target is currently unknown. It has no much larger one-base neighbor in the sample; base qualities were not kept. This record comes from a study of CD8 T cells in ankylosing spondylitis (dated by TCRdb to about 2017). In the study overall: The study set out to find disease-linked TCR variants by profiling T cell receptor beta repertoires in ankylosing spondylitis patients and healthy donors. The full study cohort was made up of approximately 27 ankylosing spondylitis patients and 108 healthy donors. Peripheral blood samples were taken, and synovial fluid was additionally collected from ankylosing spondylitis patients. Overall study outcomes, separate from this receptor: Blood from ankylosing spondylitis patients appeared to be characterized by a TCR beta motif made up of under ten highly homologous amino acid variants. A CD8+ phenotype was shown by the disease-linked clones, which were found at relatively low frequencies in peripheral blood. Significant enrichment of the disease-linked clones was reported in matched synovial fluid samples from ankylosing spondylitis patients. Some motif variants had previously been reported in the synovial fluid and blood of reactive arthritis patients, which suggests shared mechanisms of disease initiation.

The reads were generated on an Illumina HiSeq 2500. Quantitative 5'-RACE with molecular barcodes was the method used to prepare the TCR beta libraries. On the authors' methods: To identify disease-linked TCR variants, a new computational method was used, one built on a probabilistic model of VDJ rearrangement. TCRdb itself trimmed the public reads at Q25 with fastp, ran MiXCR and retained productive beta chains. One record per CDR3 amino acid sequence lists the most common genes and DNA. TCRdb's processing, not the authors', yielded these V and J calls. The sample table contains approximately 340,000 distinct CDR3 sequences; only one count was recorded for about 15% of them. Around 1% of the sample comes from the top ten. This TCR was recovered from a male donor with ankylosing spondylitis or in good health (not recorded which). The sample was blood, either unsorted or a sorted T cell fraction (not recorded which).

The DNA sequence is given as TGTGCCAGCACGCGGGGGGAGGTAGATACGCAGTATTTT. Its protein product is CASTRGEVDTQYF. Recombination linked TRBV25-1 to TRBJ2-3; 8 central nucleotides agree with TRBD2. The germline V and J ends show losses of 7 bases and 5 bases respectively, and no gene match explains 5 bases of the junction. The germline V gene supplies CDR1 MGHDK and CDR2 SYGVNS. From the cysteine through the phenylalanine, the CDR3 covers 13 amino acids. Only the CDR3 region is kept as DNA, spanning 39 bases read in frame from base 1. Where the CDR3 stops, the reference TRBV25-1 and TRBJ2-3 genes take over; the full variable domain is EADIYQTPRYLVIGTGKKITLECSQTMGHDKMYWYQQDPGMELHLIHYSYGVNSTEKGDLSSESTVSRIRTEHFPLTLESARPSHTSQYLCASTRGEVDTQYFGPGTRLTVL.